A single sample gave rise to the 21 T cell receptor beta chains below, sequenced in a study of blood T cell repertoires in COVID-19. The protocol was immunoSEQ multiplex PCR, while the TCRdb copy is restricted to in-frame clones and leaves out a portion. The profile shows over 250,000 clones, approximately 88% of them singletons. Sequencing was performed on peripheral blood. Source of these receptors: a woman in her seventies with COVID-19, enrolled during active disease.

This clone was found once. The gene calls are TRBV29-1 and TRBJ2-7; maybe TRBD2 (5 bases). CDR1 is SQVTM and CDR2 is ANQGSEA in the germline V gene. V dropped 2 bases and J dropped 6 bases, with 11 bases sitting between them. CDR3 length: 12 amino acids. The CDR3 region has the DNA TGCAGCGTTGAATCCGGGATCTTCGAGCAGTACTTC. Translated, it gives CSVESGIFEQYF.

This clone showed up just a few times. The rearrangement joins TRBV28 to TRBJ1-1, with D hard to call. The CDR3 totals 16 residues. Trimming cost V 6 bases and J 8 bases, with 25 bases left between them. Germline CDR1 is MDHEN and CDR2 is SYDVKM. The CDR3 loop reads CASSLPKTFRHSEAFF. CDR3 DNA: TGTGCCAGCAGCCTCCCAAAAACCTTTCGACACTCCGAAGCTTTCTTT.

V and J are TRBV4-1 and TRBJ2-7; TRBD2 might be the D (6 bases). Germline V CDR1 and CDR2: MGHRA, YSYEKL. The CDR3 contains 17 residues. The V and J ends lost 1 base and 1 base respectively, with 17 bases between them. The CDR3 reads CASSQVFSGSGSYEQYF. The CDR3 DNA reads as TGCGCCAGCAGCCAAGTCTTCAGTGGTAGCGGATCCTACGAGCAGTACTTC.

This clone was recorded only once. This chain links TRBV7-2 with TRBJ2-6; 7 nucleotides agree with TRBD1. CDR3 length: 18 residues. The J segment lost 1 base and the V segment lost 4 bases, leaving 10 bases of the junction unmatched. CDR1 and CDR2 (germline): SGHTA, FQGNSA. The CDR3, as DNA: TGTGCCAGCAGCTACCAGACAGGGTCGTCATCTGGGGCCAACGTCCTGACTTTC. It encodes CASSYQTGSSSGANVLTF.

The chain combines TRBV19 with TRBJ1-5; 7 bases line up with TRBD1. V dropped 6 bases and J dropped 7; count of bases not matched to a gene: 12. CDR1 is LNHDA, CDR2 SQIVND, per germline (reference sequence). This CDR3 has 15 amino acids. DNA for the CDR3: TGTGCCAGTAGAGTGGACAGGTGGAGTAGCCAGCCCCAGCATTTT. Protein product: CASRVDRWSSQPQHF.

The chain couples TRBV7-2 to TRBJ1-2, with D maybe TRBD1 (6 bases). V was pared by 1 base and J by 8 bases, with 14 bases between. The CDR3 runs 14 residues. The germline gives CDR1 SGHTA, CDR2 FQGNSA. Here the CDR3 DNA reads TGTGCCAGCAGCTTAGGACCATCGAGGGGGGGCTACACCTTC. Amino acids: CASSLGPSRGGYTF.

The rearrangement links TRBV18 to TRBJ1-1; maybe TRBD1 (5 bases). Trimming removed 3 bases from V and 1 base from J, with 9 bases in between. Germline V gene data show CDR1 as KGHSH and CDR2 as LQKENI. This CDR3 spans 14 amino acids. For the CDR3, the DNA is TGTGCCAGCTCACCGCCAGGGTCGAACACTGAAGCTTTCTTT. Translation: CASSPPGSNTEAFF.

The count of this clone is one. This chain uses TRBV30 with TRBJ1-3; a weak D match, TRBD1 (6 bases). V lost 3 bases, J lost 7 bases, and 16 bases lay in between. CDR1 is GTSNPN, CDR2 SVGIG, per germline (reference sequence). This CDR3 comprises 14 residues. For the CDR3, the DNA is TGTGCCTGGAGCGAGCAGGGGTTACGGAACACCATATATTTT. It encodes CAWSEQGLRNTIYF.

As regards this clone: Mismatch with germline at one junction end may stem from a read error. The chain carries TRBV18 and TRBJ2-1, with 11 bases fitting TRBD2. The CDR3 extends over 17 amino acids. Germline loops: CDR1 KGHSH, CDR2 LQKENI. CDR3 bases: TGTGCCAGCTCACTAAACCGACTAGCGGGATCCTTCAATGAGCAGTTCTTC. As protein: CASSLNRLAGSFNEQFF.

The V and J genes are TRBV6-2 or TRBV6-3 and TRBJ2-2; perhaps TRBD1 as D (6 bases). Deletions cut 0 bases from V and 11 bases from J, with 7 bases between. Germline V gene sequence: CDR1 MNHEY, CDR2 SVGEGT. The CDR3 has 12 residues. The CDR3 DNA is TGTGCCAGCAGTTACTCCAGGGGCGAGCTGTTTTTT. Its translation is CASSYSRGELFF.

The count of this clone is one. This rearrangement joins TRBV11-3 to TRBJ1-6, with D possibly being TRBD1 (5 bases). This CDR3 spans 14 amino acids. Germline values: CDR1 SGHNT, CDR2 YENEEA. Trimming cost V 3 bases and J 6 bases, with 9 bases left between them. CDR3 sequence: CASSLSRANSPLHF. CDR3 DNA sequence: TGTGCCAGCAGCTTGAGCAGGGCTAATTCACCCCTCCACTTT.

The V call is TRBV2, the J call TRBJ1-2; D gene ambiguous. V dropped 7 bases and J dropped 1 base, with 10 bases sitting between them. The CDR3 extends over 13 amino acids. From germline, CDR1 is SNHLY and CDR2 FYNNEI. In DNA form, the CDR3 reads TGTGCCAGCATCCAAACAGATAACTATGGCTACACCTTC. Translating gives CASIQTDNYGYTF.

This rearrangement joins TRBV27 to TRBJ2-3, with a weak D call TRBD1 (6 bases). The CDR3 consists of 15 residues. V was clipped by 9 bases and J by 6 bases, with 22 bases between them. CDR1 and CDR2 from the germline V gene are MNHEY and SMNVEV (reference sequence). The DNA for the CDR3 is TGTGCCAGTGACGACAGGACCCCCCATATTGATACGCAGTATTTT. It encodes CASDDRTPHIDTQYF.

V gene TRBV25-1 combines with J gene TRBJ1-2; D is perhaps TRBD1 (6 bases). Trimming took 6 bases from V and 4 from J, leaving 18 bases between them. Germline V gene lookup returns CDR1 MGHDK and CDR2 SYGVNS. This CDR3 is built from 15 residues. The CDR3 nucleotides read TGTGCCAGCAGCCTCGGACAGAACCTTTTCTATGGCTACACCTTC. Translated: CASSLGQNLFYGYTF.

The V gene is TRBV19, the J gene TRBJ1-5; D perhaps matches TRBD1 (5 bases). Germline CDR1 LNHDA, CDR2 SQIVND (reference sequence). There are 12 residues in the CDR3. Between the trimmed V and J ends, which lost 8 bases and 7 bases, there was a span of 12 bases. CDR3 residues: CASQAGSQPQHF. CDR3 bases: TGTGCCAGTCAAGCAGGGTCCCAGCCCCAGCATTTT.

The gene calls are TRBV12-3 or TRBV12-4 and TRBJ2-1; 7 bases fit TRBD2. The V segment lost 6 bases and the J segment 6 bases; nucleotides outside the gene matches: 2. This CDR3 comprises 12 residues. CDR3 sequence reads: CASRGLGNEQFF. The DNA of the CDR3 is TGTGCCAGCAGAGGACTAGGCAATGAGCAGTTCTTC.

Only one count was recorded for this clone. This chain joins TRBV7-8 and TRBJ2-3; TRBD2 matches at 10 bases. V lost 5 bases and J lost 7; bases outside the gene matches: 9. Germline V gives CDR1 SGHVS, CDR2 FQNEAQ. CDR3 length: 15 amino acids. CDR3 protein: CASSPGSGRLNTQYF. CDR3 DNA: TGTGCCAGCAGCCCCGGTAGCGGGAGGTTAAATACGCAGTATTTT.

The rearrangement uses TRBV21-1 and TRBJ2-1; the table calls TRBD2, which could not be checked here. TRBV21-1 is reported as a pseudogene. This CDR3 region has 21 residues. The CDR3 nucleotides read TGTGCCAGCAGCATATCTATTGGGGGACGTAGCGGGAGGGCCGATCCCAATGAGCAGTTCTTC. Residues: CASSISIGGRSGRADPNEQFF.

V usage is TRBV6-6 and J usage is TRBJ2-7, with 7 bases that match TRBD2. V was clipped by 6 bases and J by 0 bases; unmatched bases: 23. The CDR3 is made up of 20 amino acids. The germline V gene encodes CDR1 MNHNY and CDR2 SVGAGI (reference sequence). CDR3 amino acids: CASSREVNWGSGTPSYEQYF. CDR3 nucleotide sequence: TGTGCCAGCAGCAGGGAAGTTAACTGGGGGAGCGGGACTCCCTCCTACGAGCAGTACTTC.

The genes are TRBV7-3 and TRBJ2-7, with 9 bases identical to TRBD2. Germline assignment: CDR1 SGHTA and CDR2 FQGTGA. The CDR3 sequence is 14 residues long. After removal of 6 bases from V and 4 bases from J, the junction contained 7 bases not matched to a gene. Here the CDR3 reads CASSLGGRGYEQYF. In nucleotides, the CDR3 is TGTGCCAGCAGTCTGGGCGGGAGGGGGTACGAGCAGTACTTC. Complete variable domain (other parts from reference TRBV7-3 and TRBJ2-7): GAGVSQTPSNKVTEKGKYVELRCDPISGHTALYWYRQSLGQGPEFLIYFQGTGAADDSGLPNDRFFAVRPEGSVSTLKIQRTERGDSAVYLCASSLGGRGYEQYFGPGTRLTVT.

Here the CDR3 reads CASSLLAGLNYGYTF. CDR3 sequence (DNA): TGTGCCAGCAGCTTATTAGCAGGGCTTAACTATGGCTACACCTTC. The chain carries TRBV7-2 and TRBJ1-2, with a tentative D call TRBD1 (5 bases). Germline CDR1 SGHTA, CDR2 FQGNSA. V lost 2 bases, J lost 1 base, and 11 bases lay in between. The CDR3 runs 15 residues.